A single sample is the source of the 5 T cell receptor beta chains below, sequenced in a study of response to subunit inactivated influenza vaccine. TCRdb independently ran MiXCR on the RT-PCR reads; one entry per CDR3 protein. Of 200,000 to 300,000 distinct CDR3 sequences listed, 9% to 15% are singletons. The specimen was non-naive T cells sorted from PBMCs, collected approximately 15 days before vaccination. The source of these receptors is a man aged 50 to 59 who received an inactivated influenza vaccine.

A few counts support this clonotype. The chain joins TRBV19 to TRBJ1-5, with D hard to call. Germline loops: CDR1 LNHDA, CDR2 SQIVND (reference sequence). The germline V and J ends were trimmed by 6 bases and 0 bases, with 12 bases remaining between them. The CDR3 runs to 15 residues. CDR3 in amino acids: CASSRGSYSNQPQHF. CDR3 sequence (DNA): TGTGCCAGTAGCCGGGGTAGCTATAGCAATCAGCCCCAGCATTTT.

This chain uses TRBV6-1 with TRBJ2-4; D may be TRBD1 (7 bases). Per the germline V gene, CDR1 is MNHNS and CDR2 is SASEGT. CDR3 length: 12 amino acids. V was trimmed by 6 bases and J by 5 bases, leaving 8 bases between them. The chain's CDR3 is CASSRGENIQYF. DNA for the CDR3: TGTGCCAGCAGCAGGGGGGAAAACATTCAGTACTTC.

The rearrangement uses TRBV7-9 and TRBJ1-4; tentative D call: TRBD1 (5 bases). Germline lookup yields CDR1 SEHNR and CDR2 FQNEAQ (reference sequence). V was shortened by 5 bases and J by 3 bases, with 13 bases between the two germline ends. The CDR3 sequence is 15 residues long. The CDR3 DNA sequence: TGTGCCAGCAGCCCCCAGGGAATAGCTAATGAAAAACTGTTTTTT. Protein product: CASSPQGIANEKLFF. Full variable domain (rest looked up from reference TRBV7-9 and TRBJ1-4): DTGVSQNPRHKITKRGQNVTFRCDPISEHNRLYWYRQTLGQGPEFLTYFQNEAQLEKSRLLSDRFSAERPKGSFSTLEIQRTEQGDSAMYLCASSPQGIANEKLFFGSGTQLSVL.

CDR3 residues: CSAPIGSPGGSGTEAFF. In DNA form, the CDR3 reads TGCAGTGCCCCCATTGGATCCCCCGGGGGATCGGGGACTGAAGCTTTCTTT. The chain employs TRBV20-1 and TRBJ1-1; possible D gene TRBD1, 5 bases. CDR1 and CDR2 from the germline V gene are DFQATT and SNEGSKA (reference sequence). CDR3 length: 17 amino acids. Trimming shortened V by 6 bases and J by 5 bases, and 28 bases separated the two germline ends.

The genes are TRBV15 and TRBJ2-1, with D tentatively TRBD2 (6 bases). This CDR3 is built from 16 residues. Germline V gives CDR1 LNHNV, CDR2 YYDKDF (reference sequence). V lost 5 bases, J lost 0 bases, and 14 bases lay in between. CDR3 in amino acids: CATSGGGKNSYNEQFF. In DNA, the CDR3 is TGTGCCACCAGCGGTGGGGGGAAAAACTCCTACAATGAGCAGTTCTTC.